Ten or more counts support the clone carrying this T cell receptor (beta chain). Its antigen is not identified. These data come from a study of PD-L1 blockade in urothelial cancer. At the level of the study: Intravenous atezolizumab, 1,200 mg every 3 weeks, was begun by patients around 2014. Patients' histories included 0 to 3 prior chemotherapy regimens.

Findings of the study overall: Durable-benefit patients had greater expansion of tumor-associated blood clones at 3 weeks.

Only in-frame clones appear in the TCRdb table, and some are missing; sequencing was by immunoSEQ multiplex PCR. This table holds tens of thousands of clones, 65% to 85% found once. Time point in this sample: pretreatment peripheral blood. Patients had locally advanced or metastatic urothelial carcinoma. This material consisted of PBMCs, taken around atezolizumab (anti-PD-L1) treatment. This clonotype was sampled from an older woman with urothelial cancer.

CDR3 residues: CASSKSSTGELFF. The CDR3 DNA reads as TGTGCCAGCAGCAAATCTAGCACCGGGGAGCTGTTTTTT. J is TRBJ2-2 and V is TRBV7-3; no definite D call. Germline V lookup: CDR1 SGHTA, CDR2 FQGTGA. The CDR3 contains 13 residues. V was clipped by 5 bases and J by 4 bases, with 8 bases between them.